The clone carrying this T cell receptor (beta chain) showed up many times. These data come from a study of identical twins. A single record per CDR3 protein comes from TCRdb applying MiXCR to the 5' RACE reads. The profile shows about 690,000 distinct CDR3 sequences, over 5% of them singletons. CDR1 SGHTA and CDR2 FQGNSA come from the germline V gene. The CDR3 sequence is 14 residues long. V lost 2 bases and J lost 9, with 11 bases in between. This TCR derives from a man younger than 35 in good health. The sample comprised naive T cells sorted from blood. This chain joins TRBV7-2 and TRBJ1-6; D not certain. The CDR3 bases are TGTGCCAGCAGCTTAACCGACTGGGCTTCACCCCTCCACTTT. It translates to CASSLTDWASPLHF.